This record covers a single TCR beta chain. Its antigen is unidentified. This sample stems from a study of T cell responses to AZD1222 COVID-19 vaccine. Study outcomes and limitations: An increase in Spike-specific TCR breadth and depth was observed after two AZD1222 doses. Clonal diversity was possibly underestimated; the donors were predominantly white British and more often female. At baseline, just five to seven AZD1222 recipients tested seropositive.

The data were produced by immunoSEQ multiplex PCR, yet TCRdb's version contains in-frame clones alone and is incomplete. The sample carries 140,000 to 150,000 clones, 90% to 95% recorded once. This CDR3 comprises 15 residues. V was pared by 3 bases and J by 1 base, with 10 bases between. The germline CDR1 and CDR2 sequences are LGHDT and YNNKEL (reference sequence). The clonotype comes from an adult who had recovered from COVID-19. The J gene is TRBJ1-5, the V gene TRBV3-1 (or the pseudogene TRBV3-2); D is unresolved. Sequences were derived from peripheral blood, sampled after recovery from COVID-19. The CDR3: CASSQGSVSNQPQHF. The CDR3 nucleotides read TGTGCCAGCAGCCAGGGATCCGTCAGCAATCAGCCCCAGCATTTT.